This T cell receptor beta chain comes out of a study of T-cell memory formation after mild COVID-19. Study at large: TCR clusters largely stayed donor specific.

The germline V gene encodes CDR1 SGHRS and CDR2 YFSETQ. The CDR3 extends over 14 amino acids. Deletions cut 4 bases from V and 3 bases from J, with 11 bases between. Worth noting for this clonotype: Its cognate antigen is unknown.

General study points: CD4+ contracting clones lay mainly in CM and EM, CD8+ ones in EMRA.

Sample barcodes and UMIs were carried by the TCR alpha and TCR beta cDNA libraries that 5'RACE generated with constant-segment primers. Each CDR3 protein gets one entry after TCRdb re-called the 5' RACE reads with MiXCR. The data contain approximately 250,000 distinct CDR3 sequences, roughly 14% of them seen just once; the ten biggest clones take up less than 2.5%. The receptor was isolated from an adult woman who had mild COVID-19 (a few samples of this study predate the infection). Cell type and time point are not known. The gene calls are TRBV5-1 and TRBJ2-1, with D maybe TRBD1 (6 bases). The sample comprised PBMCs or a T cell subset sorted from them (not recorded which). The CDR3 nucleotides read TGCGCCAGCAGCCAAGGACAGAGCTACAATGAGCAGTTCTTC. Its translation is CASSQGQSYNEQFF.